This T cell receptor (beta chain) was found in a study of CD8 T cells in Susac syndrome. An input of about 0.5 to 1 ug of RNA was subjected to reverse transcription using random hexamers. Amplification of TCR beta CDR3 spanned 54 Vbeta and 13 Jbeta via immunoSEQ multiplex PCR. In TCRdb, the immunoSEQ multiplex PCR reads were re-called with MiXCR into one record per CDR3 protein. The sample consists of tens of thousands of distinct CDR3 sequences, over 75% of them appearing once. Notes on the study in general: The study's TCR sequencing and HLA analysis covered a relatively small number of individuals, and the study acknowledged this.

Points on this clonotype: Its target is unknown.

TCR beta sequencing covered blood CD8+ and CD4+ T cells. The sequence was collected from a human donor with multiple sclerosis. The sample taken for sequencing was CD8+ T cells from PBMCs.

DNA of the CDR3: TGTGCCAGCAGGGGTGGACAGGGGAGAGAGACCCAGTACTTC. This encodes CASRGGQGRETQYF. V is TRBV12-3 or TRBV12-4 and J is TRBJ2-5, with 9 bases identical to TRBD1. Unmatched junction bases numbered 6, after V lost 6 bases and J lost 4 bases. The CDR3 runs 14 residues.